Below, 24 T cell receptor beta chains from the same sample are listed, as sequenced in a study of control samples from healthy donors and cancer patients. This table comes from immunoSEQ multiplex PCR, and its TCRdb copy is limited to in-frame clones, with some not included. The sample includes around 99,000 clones, roughly 91% of them seen just once. Sequencing was performed on blood. The receptors shown here come from a woman aged 45-59 years in good health.

The chain links TRBV5-1 to TRBJ1-2; TRBD1 matches 10 bases. Trimming removed 5 bases from V and 8 bases from J; junction bases left unmatched: 15. In germline, CDR1 is SGHRS, CDR2 YFSETQ. The CDR3 loop spans 16 amino acids. The CDR3 reads CASSSGTGVNPGGYTF. CDR3 coding DNA: TGCGCCAGCAGTTCCGGGACAGGGGTAAATCCGGGAGGCTACACCTTC.

The chain has TRBV6-5 and TRBJ2-7; D is undetermined. The CDR3 has 13 amino acids. Germline-derived CDR1 and CDR2 are MNHEY and SVGAGI. Trimming shortened V by 8 bases and J by 0 bases, and 11 bases separated the two germline ends. The DNA of the CDR3 is TGTGCCAGCCGGGCGCCTAGCTCCTACGAGCAGTACGTC. Its protein product is CASRAPSSYEQYV.

The chain has TRBV7-2 and TRBJ2-5, with TRBD2 identical over 7 bases. CDR1 SGHTA and CDR2 FQGNSA come from the germline V gene. The CDR3 length is 15 residues. The V segment lost 5 bases and the J segment 5 bases; nucleotides outside the gene matches: 11. CDR3 nucleotides: TGTGCCAGCAGCCTACAAGCGGGGCCCGAGGAGACCCAGTACTTC. Protein product: CASSLQAGPEETQYF.

This rearrangement joins TRBV5-6 to TRBJ2-1, with TRBD2 matching 12 bases. Germline V gives CDR1 SGHDT, CDR2 YYEEEE. With V trimmed by 3 bases and J by 4 bases, 8 bases remained unmatched. The CDR3 runs to 17 residues. CDR3 coding DNA: TGTGCCAGCAGCTCGCGGACTAGCGGGATATGGTACAATGAGCAGTTCTTC. It encodes CASSSRTSGIWYNEQFF.

The chain is built from TRBV19 and TRBJ2-3; 7 nucleotides align to TRBD1. V lost 3 bases and J lost 10; bases outside the gene matches: 19. The CDR3 is 17 amino acids. The germline gives CDR1 LNHDA, CDR2 SQIVND (reference sequence). The CDR3 here is CASSIGPRDSSWGAQYF. The CDR3 region has the DNA TGTGCCAGTAGTATTGGTCCCCGGGACAGCTCTTGGGGAGCGCAGTATTTT.

The chain joins TRBV28 to TRBJ1-2; no clear D. There are 13 residues in the CDR3. In germline, CDR1 is MDHEN, CDR2 SYDVKM. Trimming pared 3 bases from V and 1 base from J, leaving 6 bases between. CDR3 bases: TGTGCCAGCAGTTTCTCGCTTAACTATGGCTACACCTTC. It codes for CASSFSLNYGYTF.

This clone has just a few counts. The CDR3 DNA follows: TGTGCCAGCAAGCCCCGCCCTAGCACAGATACGCAGTATTTT. The encoded protein is CASKPRPSTDTQYF. The chain uses TRBV6-5 and TRBJ2-3; no reliable D call. From germline, CDR1 is MNHEY and CDR2 SVGAGI. V was trimmed by 7 bases and J by 0 bases, leaving 11 bases between them. This CDR3 contains 14 residues.

This chain connects TRBV7-9 to TRBJ2-3; D unresolved. CDR3 size: 12 residues. With 5 bases removed from V and 0 bases from J, the gap between germline ends came to 3 bases. Germline CDR1 and CDR2: SEHNR and FQNEAQ (reference sequence). CDR3 amino acids: CASSQSTDTQYF. In DNA, the CDR3 is TGTGCCAGCAGCCAAAGCACAGATACGCAGTATTTT.

This chain uses TRBV12-3 or TRBV12-4 with TRBJ2-2; 7 bases align to TRBD1. Trimming at V came to 7 bases and at J to 5 bases, leaving 4 bases not matched to a gene. The CDR3 is 13 amino acids. The CDR3 region has the DNA TGTGCCAGCACTCCCAGGGGGACCGGGGAGCTGTTTTTT. Its translation is CASTPRGTGELFF.

This clone was seen a single time. The chain uses TRBV30 and TRBJ2-5, with 7 bases matching TRBD1. The trim removed 6 bases at V and 6 bases at J, leaving 13 bases unmatched. The germline CDR1 and CDR2 sequences are GTSNPN and SVGIG (reference sequence). The CDR3 extends over 14 amino acids. CDR3 amino acids: CACAINTGVKTQYF. The CDR3 nucleotides are TGTGCCTGTGCGATCAACACAGGGGTGAAGACCCAGTACTTC.

The rearrangement joins TRBV9 to TRBJ1-1; 7 nucleotides agree with TRBD1. Germline CDR1 SGDLS, CDR2 YYNGEE. The CDR3 is made up of 16 amino acids. Trimming at V came to 4 bases and at J to 1 base, leaving 10 bases not matched to a gene. CDR3 nucleotide sequence: TGTGCCAGCAGCCTAAAGAAGGGGGCGACGAACACTGAAGCTTTCTTT. Its translation is CASSLKKGATNTEAFF.

The chain couples TRBV5-1 to TRBJ2-7; 8 bases align to TRBD2. Germline values: CDR1 SGHRS, CDR2 YFSETQ. Trimming at V came to 4 bases and at J to 0 bases, leaving 12 bases not matched to a gene. The CDR3 totals 17 residues. The CDR3 sequence: CASSTRGSGGSSYEQYF. CDR3 in DNA: TGCGCCAGCAGCACCCGCGGAAGCGGGGGAAGCTCCTACGAGCAGTACTTC.

V usage is TRBV5-1 and J usage is TRBJ1-1; no clear D gene. There are 13 residues in the CDR3. V was clipped by 9 bases and J by 1 base, with 13 bases between them. Germline CDR1 reads SGHRS; CDR2 reads YFSETQ. In DNA, the CDR3 is TGCGCCACCTCCCCCTCGGGGAACACTGAAGCTTTCTTT. This codes for CATSPSGNTEAFF.

This rearrangement joins TRBV5-1 to TRBJ2-7, with 14 bases identical to TRBD2. This CDR3 is 17 amino acids long. CDR1 is SGHRS, CDR2 YFSETQ, per germline. The trim removed 4 bases at V and 0 bases at J, leaving 6 bases unmatched. CDR3 bases: TGCGCCAGCAGCCCGGGACTAGCGGGGGTCGTCTCCTACGAGCAGTACTTC. Its protein product is CASSPGLAGVVSYEQYF.

This chain links TRBV4-1 with TRBJ2-5; 11 positions match TRBD2. V lost 0 bases to trimming and J lost 6 bases; unmatched junction nucleotides: 3. The CDR3 spans 15 residues. Germline V gene sequence: CDR1 MGHRA, CDR2 YSYEKL. The CDR3 loop reads CASSQDGTSGQTQYF. The CDR3, as DNA: TGCGCCAGCAGCCAAGATGGGACTAGCGGACAGACCCAGTACTTC.

This chain links TRBV30 with TRBJ1-4; D is unclear. With 0 bases removed from V and 0 bases from J, the gap between germline ends came to 8 bases. The CDR3 spans 15 residues. Per the germline V gene, CDR1 is GTSNPN and CDR2 is SVGIG (reference sequence). The chain's CDR3 is CAWSVLAATNEKLFF. Here the CDR3 DNA reads TGTGCCTGGAGTGTACTGGCTGCAACTAATGAAAAACTGTTTTTT.

CDR3 DNA sequence: TGCAGCGTTGGTCGGGACAGGGGCGGCTTGAACACTGAAGCTTTCTTT. This codes for CSVGRDRGGLNTEAFF. The chain couples TRBV29-1 to TRBJ1-1; 10 bases are a match to TRBD1. Germline CDR1 SQVTM, CDR2 ANQGSEA. J gave up 0 bases and V 4 bases, and 8 bases lay outside the gene matches. This CDR3 spans 16 amino acids. The entire variable domain, with the rest obtained from reference TRBV29-1 and TRBJ1-1, is as follows: SAVISQKPSRDICQRGTSLTIQCQVDSQVTMMFWYRQQPGQSLTLIATANQGSEATYESGFVIDKFPISRPNLTFSTLTVSNMSPEDSSIYLCSVGRDRGGLNTEAFFGQGTRLTVV.

The rearrangement links TRBV25-1 to TRBJ2-3; D is possibly TRBD2 (5 bases). V was pared by 7 bases and J by 1 base, with 6 bases between. Germline-derived CDR1 and CDR2 are MGHDK and SYGVNS. This CDR3 is built from 12 residues. CDR3 bases: TGTGCCAGCAACGGGGGCACAGATACGCAGTATTTT. Encoded protein: CASNGGTDTQYF.

V is TRBV11-3 and J is TRBJ1-5; D gene ambiguous. The V end was cut by 5 bases, the J end by 5 bases, with 4 bases between. CDR3 length: 11 amino acids. Germline V gives CDR1 SGHNT, CDR2 YENEEA. CDR3 residues: CASSRDQPQHF. CDR3 bases: TGTGCCAGCAGCCGCGATCAGCCCCAGCATTTT.

In its sample, this clone was seen a few times. The chain uses TRBV5-5 and TRBJ1-1; D gene uncertain. Trimming removed 2 bases at V and 4 bases at J, with 6 bases between. The CDR3 is 12 residues long. In germline, CDR1 is SGHKS, CDR2 YYEKEE (reference sequence). In DNA, the CDR3 is TGTGCCAGCAGCTTTTGGAGCACTGAAGCTTTCTTT. It specifies CASSFWSTEAFF.

The DNA of the CDR3 is TGTGCCAGTAGTAACCCCGGGACAGGGGTCGGAAACACCATATATTTT. Amino acids: CASSNPGTGVGNTIYF. V is TRBV19 and J is TRBJ1-3; 10 nucleotides align to TRBD1. This CDR3 contains 16 residues. Per the germline V gene, CDR1 is LNHDA and CDR2 is SQIVND (reference sequence). V lost 4 bases and J lost 4; bases outside the gene matches: 7. Full variable domain (outside the CDR3, taken from reference TRBV19 and TRBJ1-3): DGGITQSPKYLFRKEGQNVTLSCEQNLNHDAMYWYRQDPGQGLRLIYYSQIVNDFQKGDIAEGYSVSREKKESFPLTVTSAQKNPTAFYLCASSNPGTGVGNTIYFGEGSWLTVV.

The V gene is TRBV12-3 or TRBV12-4, the J gene TRBJ2-7, with 7 bases aligning to TRBD1. The CDR3 extends over 13 amino acids. Losses at the gene ends were 3 bases for V and 2 bases for J; bases not matched to a gene: 1. The CDR3 DNA reads TGTGCCAGCAGTTTGACAGGGACCTACGAGCAGTACGTC. It encodes CASSLTGTYEQYV.

The chain links TRBV11-2 to TRBJ1-1; 8 bases map to TRBD1. The CDR3 loop spans 15 amino acids. With 5 bases clipped from V and 0 bases from J, the junction kept 5 bases outside the gene matches. CDR1 and CDR2 (germline): SGHAT, FQNNGV. The CDR3 is CASSPQTGVNTEAFF. The CDR3 DNA is TGTGCCAGCAGCCCACAGACAGGGGTGAACACTGAAGCTTTCTTT.

The rearrangement links TRBV29-1 to TRBJ2-5; D unresolved. Per the germline V gene, CDR1 is SQVTM and CDR2 is ANQGSEA. This CDR3 is 10 amino acids long. Between the trimmed V and J ends, which lost 8 bases and 7 bases, there was a span of 11 bases. The CDR3: CSFLEGTQYF. Written as DNA, the CDR3 is TGCAGCTTTCTAGAAGGGACCCAGTACTTC.